This TCR beta chain was identified during a study of T cell changes during pregnancy in multiple sclerosis. Measured with immunoSEQ multiplex PCR; TCRdb has only the in-frame clones, and not every one. The sample consists of about 36,000 clones, about nine tenths of them appearing once. V gave up 7 bases and J gave up 4 bases; unmatched junction bases: 9. In germline, CDR1 is MNHNS, CDR2 SASEGT. The CDR3 has 15 residues. This TCR came from a female donor in good health, enrolled as a control in a pregnancy study. The specimen was CD4+ T cells from peripheral blood mononuclear cells, collected in the second trimester of pregnancy. The chain combines TRBV6-1 with TRBJ2-3; TRBD2 matches at 9 bases. The CDR3 reads CASTPLAGRPDTQYF. As DNA, the CDR3 is TGTGCCAGCACCCCTCTAGCGGGGAGGCCAGATACGCAGTATTTT.